This T cell receptor beta chain was recovered during a study of blood T cell repertoires in COVID-19. Clones were sequenced by immunoSEQ multiplex PCR, and TCRdb holds only the in-frame ones, with some missing. The table records a few hundred thousand clones, about nine tenths of them present only once. CDR3 length: 12 residues. Germline CDR1 and CDR2: SGHVS and FQNEAQ. Trimming took off 1 base at V and 13 bases at J, with 11 bases between the two ends. The clonotype was recovered from a man between 25 and 39 years old who had recovered from COVID-19. Input material: PBMCs or T cells enriched from blood (not recorded which). The chain has TRBV7-8 and TRBJ2-1; no clear D. Here the CDR3 reads CASSLGLEVQFF. Written as DNA, the CDR3 is TGTGCCAGCAGCTTAGGGCTAGAAGTTCAGTTCTTC.